This TCR beta chain was sequenced during a study of cytotoxic CD8 clonotypes in ibrutinib-treated CLL. Study details: Across the patients, about a dozen were relapsed/refractory, over 14 treatment-naive and about 18 IGHV unmutated. There were, on average, approximately 260,000 productive templates and 80,000 to 100,000 productive rearrangements per sample.

Study results and caveats: Researchers report that baseline clonality outpaced age-matched healthy donors and tracked circulating CD8+ T-cell counts.

With regard to this clone: Its antigen is not known.

Cryopreserved PBMCs supplied 2 to 2.5 micrograms of genomic DNA for TCR beta libraries. V lost 0 bases and J lost 1; bases outside the gene matches: 5. Germline V lookup: CDR1 LGHNA, CDR2 YSLEER. The CDR3 length is 16 residues. Measured with immunoSEQ multiplex PCR; TCRdb has only the in-frame clones, and not every one. Of more than 140,000 clones in the sample, roughly 80% are singletons; the top ten hold around 30%. This TCR was sampled from a human donor with chronic lymphocytic leukemia. The sample in question was PBMCs, obtained after 12 months of ibrutinib treatment. The chain recombines TRBV4-3 with TRBJ2-5; 7 bases map to TRBD1. CDR3 sequence reads: CASSQEKSGGQETQYF. As DNA, the CDR3 is TGCGCCAGCAGCCAAGAGAAATCAGGGGGCCAAGAGACCCAGTACTTC.